Reported below is one T cell receptor (beta chain). The antigen remains unidentified. These data come from a study of T cell responses to AZD1222 COVID-19 vaccine. The assay was immunoSEQ multiplex PCR, and TCRdb's table has in-frame clones only and misses some. The table shows over 130,000 clones, with more than 85% occurring only once. General study points: Unmutated regions of variants are reportedly targeted by nearly half of spike-specific TCRs. No repertoire was sampled before or during the peak T cell response, only after it. When two AZD1222 doses had been given, Spike-specific TCR breadth and depth rose. Donors, mostly white British, included more females; clonal diversity was possibly underestimated.

CDR3 length equals 16 residues. The genes are TRBV21-1 and TRBJ1-5. TRBV21-1 counts as a pseudogene. The specimen was peripheral blood, collected 28 days after the second AZD1222 dose. The TCR sequence derives from an adult who received the AZD1222 COVID-19 vaccine. CDR3 sequence: CASSKGWQGGNQPQHF. Written as DNA, the CDR3 is TGTGCCAGCAGCAAAGGTTGGCAGGGCGGGAATCAGCCCCAGCATTTT.